These 28 T cell receptor beta chains share one sample of origin, sequenced in a study of cytomegalovirus exposure and HLA in healthy donors. Vbeta (60) and Jbeta (13) primers were used in the PCR. The assay was immunoSEQ multiplex PCR, and TCRdb's table has in-frame clones only and misses some. The data hold around 140,000 clones, with under 70% observed a single time. The material sequenced was PBMCs. Receptors originate from a woman between 55 and 75 years old in good health and CMV-seronegative.

This clone was observed a handful of times. V is TRBV5-6 and J is TRBJ1-5, with 7 positions matching TRBD1. This CDR3 spans 15 amino acids. CDR1 and CDR2 from the germline V gene are SGHDT and YYEEEE. Germline trimming cut 4 bases from V and 2 bases from J; bases unmatched to any gene: 6. In DNA, the CDR3 is TGTGCCAGCAGCGAAACAGGGGTGGGCAATCAGCCCCAGCATTTT. Amino acid sequence: CASSETGVGNQPQHF.

In this sample, this clone is medium-sized (0.01 to 0.1%). The V gene is TRBV7-8, the J gene TRBJ2-1; TRBD1 matches at 8 bases. From germline, CDR1 is SGHVS and CDR2 FQNEAQ. V lost 1 base to trimming and J lost 3 bases; unmatched junction nucleotides: 2. CDR3 size: 15 residues. As DNA, the CDR3 is TGTGCCAGCAGCTTAGGGACAGGGTTCTACAATGAGCAGTTCTTC. The encoded protein is CASSLGTGFYNEQFF.

The rearrangement joins TRBV5-1 to TRBJ2-7; 10 bases match TRBD2. CDR1 is SGHRS, CDR2 YFSETQ, per germline. This CDR3 is built from 14 residues. Unmatched junction bases numbered 4, after V lost 5 bases and J lost 2 bases. CDR3 protein: CASRSLAGAYEQYF. CDR3 nucleotide sequence: TGCGCCAGCAGGTCGCTAGCGGGAGCCTACGAGCAGTACTTC.

The chain couples TRBV5-1 to TRBJ1-4; 8 bases align to TRBD1. The CDR3 totals 15 residues. Unmatched junction bases numbered 8, after V lost 3 bases and J lost 7 bases. The germline gives CDR1 SGHRS, CDR2 YFSETQ. The CDR3 region is CASSSGQGRGEKLFF. The DNA for the CDR3 is TGCGCCAGCAGCTCAGGACAGGGTAGGGGTGAAAAACTGTTTTTT.

The genes are TRBV4-3 and TRBJ2-2, with D hard to call. The germline V gene encodes CDR1 LGHNA and CDR2 YSLEER. The CDR3 loop spans 15 amino acids. V lost 0 bases and J 6 bases, leaving 11 bases between the germline ends. Here the CDR3 DNA reads TGCGCCAGCAGCCAAGATGTGAGCGTACCCGGGGAGCTGTTTTTT. Its protein is CASSQDVSVPGELFF.

This chain uses TRBV7-6 with TRBJ1-4; weak D call: TRBD1 (5 bases). Trimming took off 1 base at V and 6 bases at J, with 15 bases between the two ends. Germline values: CDR1 SGHVS, CDR2 FNYEAQ. The CDR3 runs to 16 residues. CDR3 bases: TGTGCCAGCAGCTTAGGTTTTCAGGGTTTGGATGAAAAACTGTTTTTT. Protein product: CASSLGFQGLDEKLFF.

J is TRBJ2-5 and V is TRBV5-4, with TRBD2 matching 7 bases. This CDR3 is 14 amino acids long. V lost 0 bases, J lost 7 bases, and 6 bases stayed unmatched. Germline CDR1 is SGHNT and CDR2 is YYREEE (reference sequence). The CDR3 coding sequence is TGTGCCAGCAGCTTGGAGGCGGGAGTCGGGACCCAGTACTTC. Translated: CASSLEAGVGTQYF.

The gene calls are TRBV27 and TRBJ2-1; the D is unclear. V lost 3 bases and J 9 bases, leaving 6 bases between the germline ends. CDR1 is MNHEY and CDR2 is SMNVEV in the germline V gene (reference sequence). There are 11 residues in the CDR3. The CDR3 protein is CASSFRSEQFF. The CDR3 bases are TGTGCCAGCAGTTTTAGGAGTGAGCAGTTCTTC.

In DNA, the CDR3 is TGTGCCAGCAGTTCCCCCGGGAGGGCCGGAGAGACCCAGTACTTC. It yields the protein CASSSPGRAGETQYF. The chain has TRBV28 and TRBJ2-5; 8 nucleotides line up with TRBD2. The V gene's germline CDR1 is MDHEN and CDR2 SYDVKM. J was trimmed by 4 bases and V by 4 bases; bases with no gene match: 8. This CDR3 is built from 15 residues.

The rearrangement links TRBV6-5 to TRBJ1-5; D is perhaps TRBD1 (6 bases). Trimming cost V 2 bases and J 3 bases, with 11 bases left between them. CDR3 length: 15 amino acids. Germline loops: CDR1 MNHEY, CDR2 SVGAGI. The chain's CDR3 is CASSYLAGVNQPQHF. As DNA, the CDR3 is TGTGCCAGCAGTTACCTCGCAGGGGTCAATCAGCCCCAGCATTTT.

As concerns this clone: A junction boundary mismatches the germline segment, possibly from a read error. Here the CDR3 reads CASSGQGLNTGELFF. The CDR3 DNA reads as TGTGCTAGCAGCGGGCAGGGACTGAACACCGGGGAGCTGTTTTTT. The rearrangement links TRBV7-7 to TRBJ2-2; TRBD2 might be the D (6 bases). The germline V gene has CDR1 SSHAT and CDR2 FNYEAQ (reference sequence). The CDR3 runs to 15 residues. Combining the CDR3 with reference TRBV7-7 and TRBJ2-2 gives the whole variable domain GAGVSQSPRYKVTKRGQDVTLRCDPISSHATLYWYQQALGQGPEFLTYFNYEAQPDKSGLPSDRFSAERPEGSISTLTIQRTEQRDSAMYRCASSGQGLNTGELFFGEGSRLTVL.

This clone was observed a handful of times. This chain connects TRBV12-5 to TRBJ2-7, with 12 nucleotides matching TRBD2. V lost 1 base, J lost 3 bases, and 19 bases stayed unmatched. Germline CDR1 reads LGHNT; CDR2 reads FRNRAP. The CDR3 has 21 residues. CDR3 in amino acids: CASGLASHPGLAGRYFYEQYF. The DNA of the CDR3 is TGTGCTAGTGGTTTGGCCAGTCATCCGGGACTAGCGGGTCGGTACTTCTACGAGCAGTACTTC.

This sequence joins TRBV19 and TRBJ2-1; 11 nucleotides agree with TRBD2. There are 12 residues in the CDR3. The V and J ends lost 8 bases and 7 bases, in that order; junction bases with no gene match: 1. The germline CDR1 and CDR2 sequences are LNHDA and SQIVND (reference sequence). The CDR3 nucleotides are TGTGCCAGTGGGACTAGCGGTAATGAGCAGTTCTTC. It specifies CASGTSGNEQFF.

The rearrangement joins TRBV6-5 to TRBJ2-2, with a tentative D call TRBD2 (7 bases). V lost 4 bases, J lost 7 bases, and 19 bases lay in between. This CDR3 is built from 16 residues. The V gene's germline CDR1 is MNHEY and CDR2 SVGAGI. The CDR3 here is CASSWLGGGLIGELFF. CDR3 nucleotides: TGTGCCAGCAGTTGGTTAGGGGGGGGCTTAATCGGGGAGCTGTTTTTT.

A few counts support this clone. The CDR3 DNA follows: TGTGCCAGCAGCTTAAGGGGACAGTCTAGCACAGATACGCAGTATTTT. It is translated as CASSLRGQSSTDTQYF. This rearrangement joins TRBV13 to TRBJ2-3, with 7 bases fitting TRBD1. After removal of 2 bases from V and 0 bases from J, the junction contained 5 bases not matched to a gene. The CDR3 is made up of 16 amino acids. The germline CDR1 and CDR2 sequences are PRHDT and FYEKMQ (reference sequence).

The chain uses TRBV5-4 and TRBJ2-7; TRBD1 might be the D (5 bases). Germline CDR1 is SGHNT and CDR2 is YYREEE (reference sequence). The V and J ends lost 3 bases and 2 bases respectively, with 27 bases between them. The CDR3 runs 19 residues. The CDR3 DNA is TGTGCCAGCAGCTCCGGTAGGTCGCTTGACAGACCACAACCCTACGAGCAGTACTTC. Encoded protein: CASSSGRSLDRPQPYEQYF.

CDR3 bases: TGTGCCAGCAGCCCTAACGCAGCGCCAGGGGCAGATACGCAGTATTTT. It codes for CASSPNAAPGADTQYF. The chain carries TRBV5-4 and TRBJ2-3; TRBD1 is a possible D gene (6 bases). CDR3 size: 16 residues. The V end was cut by 4 bases, the J end by 4 bases, with 19 bases between. Germline V CDR1 and CDR2: SGHNT, YYREEE (reference sequence).

The chain couples TRBV2 to TRBJ2-3; 10 bases are a match to TRBD2. This CDR3 has 15 amino acids. Trimming at V came to 6 bases and at J to 3 bases, leaving 6 bases not matched to a gene. Germline V gene data show CDR1 as SNHLY and CDR2 as FYNNEI. CDR3 bases: TGTGCCAGCAGCTTAGCGGGGGGCGGAACAGATACGCAGTATTTT. It translates to CASSLAGGGTDTQYF.

This clone was seen more than once but under ten times. The rearrangement links TRBV7-7 to TRBJ2-2, with TRBD2 matching over 7 bases. Germline CDR1 reads SSHAT; CDR2 reads FNYEAQ (reference sequence). The V gene end was trimmed by 5 bases and the J gene end by 4 bases; junction bases not matched to a gene: 10. The CDR3 has 16 residues. The CDR3 DNA sequence: TGTGCCAGCAGCGTCGGACTAGGGCGTAGCACCGGGGAGCTGTTTTTT. It is translated as CASSVGLGRSTGELFF.

The chain combines TRBV6-1 with TRBJ2-1; 9 nucleotides align to TRBD2. V was pared by 7 bases and J by 5 bases, with 9 bases of the junction left unmatched. Germline CDR1 and CDR2: MNHNS and SASEGT. The CDR3 has 15 amino acids. CDR3 DNA sequence: TGTGCCAGCACCCGCCTAGCGGGGACGAACAATGAGCAGTTCTTC. It yields the protein CASTRLAGTNNEQFF.

The rearrangement joins TRBV2 to TRBJ2-1; 9 nucleotides line up with TRBD2. The V gene's germline CDR1 is SNHLY and CDR2 FYNNEI. J lost 9 bases, V lost 3 bases, and 9 bases had no gene match. The CDR3 sequence is 15 residues long. CDR3: CASSEAQRGVGEQFF. In DNA, the CDR3 is TGTGCCAGCAGTGAGGCACAGCGGGGGGTTGGTGAGCAGTTCTTC.

The V call is TRBV9, the J call TRBJ1-2, with 11 bases matching TRBD1. The V and J ends lost 5 bases and 8 bases, in that order; junction bases with no gene match: 2. The CDR3 runs 12 residues. Germline lookup yields CDR1 SGDLS and CDR2 YYNGEE. CDR3 sequence reads: CASSRTGGGYTF. The CDR3 region has the DNA TGTGCCAGCAGTCGGACAGGGGGCGGCTACACCTTC.

The chain carries TRBV2 and TRBJ1-5; no clear D gene. V shed 5 bases and J shed 3 bases, with 8 bases lying between them. The CDR3 sequence is 13 residues long. Germline V gives CDR1 SNHLY, CDR2 FYNNEI. In DNA form, the CDR3 reads TGTGCCAGCAGTTTAGAGGACAATCAGCCCCAGCATTTT. Amino acids: CASSLEDNQPQHF. Based on the CDR3 plus reference TRBV2 and TRBJ1-5, the full variable domain is EPEVTQTPSHQVTQMGQEVILRCVPISNHLYFYWYRQILGQKVEFLVSFYNNEISEKSEIFDDQFSVERPDGSNFTLKIRSTKLEDSAMYFCASSLEDNQPQHFGDGTRLSIL.

The chain uses TRBV19 and TRBJ1-1; D might be TRBD1 (6 bases). This CDR3 spans 17 amino acids. CDR1 and CDR2 (germline): LNHDA, SQIVND (reference sequence). V was pared by 5 bases and J by 1 base, with 20 bases between. CDR3 protein: CASSPVVGGLTNTEAFF. CDR3 sequence (DNA): TGTGCCAGTAGTCCAGTCGTCGGGGGGCTTACGAACACTGAAGCTTTCTTT.

The chain joins TRBV9 to TRBJ2-3, with 7 bases that match TRBD1. Germline values: CDR1 SGDLS, CDR2 YYNGEE. The CDR3 length is 16 residues. V was clipped by 4 bases and J by 1 base; unmatched bases: 9. The DNA for the CDR3 is TGTGCCAGCAGCTCCAGGGGGTCCCCGGGCACAGATACGCAGTATTTT. Translated, it gives CASSSRGSPGTDTQYF.

This clone has a handful of counts. This rearrangement joins TRBV5-1 to TRBJ2-5, with a tentative D call TRBD1 (6 bases). Trimming took off 0 bases at V and 5 bases at J, with 11 bases between the two ends. The CDR3 length is 14 residues. Germline V lookup: CDR1 SGHRS, CDR2 YFSETQ. Here the CDR3 DNA reads TGCGCCAGCAGCTTGGTTGACAGGAGGGAGACCCAGTACTTC. Its protein is CASSLVDRRETQYF. Filled out from reference TRBV5-1 and TRBJ2-5, the complete variable domain reads KAGVTQTPRYLIKTRGQQVTLSCSPISGHRSVSWYQQTPGQGLQFLFEYFSETQRNKGNFPGRFSGRQFSNSRSEMNVSTLELGDSALYLCASSLVDRRETQYFGPGTRLLVL.

This clone was counted at least ten times. The chain recombines TRBV23-1 with TRBJ1-5; D not certain. TRBV23-1 is an ORF; its function is uncertain. Trimming removed 2 bases at V and 0 bases at J, with 11 bases between. The CDR3 length is 16 residues. The CDR3, as DNA: TGCGCCAGCAGTCAACCAGCCACTAATAGCAATCAGCCCCAGCATTTT. Translating it yields CASSQPATNSNQPQHF.

This rearrangement joins TRBV2 to TRBJ2-7, with a tentative D call TRBD2 (5 bases). Trimming removed 0 bases from V and 9 bases from J, with 9 bases in between. There are 12 residues in the CDR3. Looked up from germline, CDR1 is SNHLY and CDR2 is FYNNEI. CDR3 region: CASSEARGLQYF. The DNA of the CDR3 is TGTGCCAGCAGTGAAGCCAGAGGGCTGCAGTACTTC.